Sequencing of this T cell receptor (beta chain) was carried out in a study of blood T cell repertoires in COVID-19. Overall study context: The origin of the acute and convalescent COVID-19 samples was the United States, Italy and Spain. In each case, the material was cDNA or gDNA derived from T cells, B-cell-depleted T cells, or PBMCs.

Authors' analysis steps: Counts of nucleated cells, estimated from reference gene primer amplification, were obtained. TCRdb's table, derived via immunoSEQ multiplex PCR, lists solely in-frame clones and lacks some. That table gives V, J and clone size, and the DNA gave D and trimming. Of some 280,000 clones listed, 75% to 90% are singletons. This CDR3 region has 13 residues. V was pared by 3 bases and J by 2 bases, with 8 bases between. This clonotype originated in a woman in her forties who had recovered from COVID-19. The source material was peripheral blood. V usage is TRBV12-3 or TRBV12-4 and J usage is TRBJ2-7; D remains ambiguous. The CDR3 region has the DNA TGTGCCAGCAGTTTGCCCCCTACCTACGAGCAGTACTTC. This gives the protein CASSLPPTYEQYF.